Presented here are 10 T cell receptor beta chains from one specimen sequenced in a study of blood T cell repertoires in COVID-19. The assay was immunoSEQ multiplex PCR, and TCRdb's table has in-frame clones only and misses some. The sample contains about 180,000 clones, roughly nine tenths of which appear only once. Input material: PBMCs or T cells enriched from blood (not recorded which). The source is a woman aged 40 to 50 with acute COVID-19.

This chain links TRBV5-4 with TRBJ1-4; D gene unclear. Trimming shortened V by 0 bases and J by 4 bases, and 7 bases separated the two germline ends. CDR3 length: 14 amino acids. Germline assignment: CDR1 SGHNT and CDR2 YYREEE (reference sequence). The CDR3 sequence is CASSLAGFNEKLFF. For the CDR3, the DNA is TGTGCCAGCAGCTTGGCCGGGTTTAATGAAAAACTGTTTTTT.

Turning to this clone: A read error may produce the germline difference seen at one junction end. The chain links TRBV2 to TRBJ2-5; D tentatively reads TRBD1 or TRBD2 (6 bases each). Germline V gives CDR1 SNHLY, CDR2 FYNNEI. The CDR3 consists of 13 residues. The CDR3 spells CASSEGGRETQYF. CDR3 sequence (DNA): TGTGCCAGCAGCGAAGGGGGGAGGGAGACCCAGTACTTC. Variable domain in full (rest from reference TRBV2 and TRBJ2-5): EPEVTQTPSHQVTQMGQEVILRCVPISNHLYFYWYRQILGQKVEFLVSFYNNEISEKSEIFDDQFSVERPDGSNFTLKIRSTKLEDSAMYFCASSEGGRETQYFGPGTRLLVL.

The gene calls are TRBV6-5 and TRBJ2-1; 13 bases match TRBD2. Unmatched junction bases numbered 9, after V lost 6 bases and J lost 10 bases. The length of the CDR3 is 15 residues. CDR1 and CDR2 (germline): MNHEY, SVGAGI. CDR3 sequence reads: CASSRGLAGAGEQFF. Here the CDR3 DNA reads TGTGCCAGCAGCCGTGGACTAGCGGGAGCAGGAGAGCAGTTCTTC.

This clone has only one observation. V is TRBV4-1 and J is TRBJ2-1, with 7 bases aligning to TRBD2. V lost 4 bases, J lost 0 bases, and 9 bases stayed unmatched. In germline, CDR1 is MGHRA, CDR2 YSYEKL. The CDR3 covers 17 residues. CDR3 region: CASSRNSGSSSYNEQFF. CDR3 coding DNA: TGCGCCAGCAGCCGAAATAGCGGGTCTAGCTCCTACAATGAGCAGTTCTTC.

The chain joins TRBV6-1 to TRBJ1-4; TRBD1 matches at 7 bases. CDR3 length: 15 residues. The junction had 6 bases not matched to a gene; V was cut back by 2 bases and J by 6 bases. Germline V CDR1 and CDR2: MNHNS, SASEGT. The CDR3 DNA is TGTGCCAGCAGTGAATTGGCCGGACAGGATGAAAAACTGTTTTTT. Translation: CASSELAGQDEKLFF.

The CDR3 loop reads CASSVAPGEQFF. CDR3 DNA sequence: TGTGCCAGCAGCGTAGCCCCGGGTGAGCAGTTCTTC. V is TRBV9 and J is TRBJ2-1; D is undetermined. The CDR3 spans 12 residues. From germline, CDR1 is SGDLS and CDR2 YYNGEE. V gave up 0 bases and J gave up 9 bases, with 7 bases separating them.

This sequence joins TRBV12-5 and TRBJ2-5; the match to TRBD2 covers 14 bases. The CDR3 is made up of 15 amino acids. The germline CDR1 and CDR2 sequences are LGHNT and FRNRAP. Trimming removed 8 bases from V and 5 bases from J; junction bases left unmatched: 7. The CDR3 region is CASKAWTSGGETQYF. DNA for the CDR3: TGTGCTAGTAAAGCGTGGACTAGCGGGGGGGAGACCCAGTACTTC.

The chain links TRBV23-1 to TRBJ1-1; D perhaps matches TRBD1 (5 bases). TRBV23-1 is reported as an ORF; its role is uncertain. This CDR3 contains 15 residues. Trimming pared 2 bases from V and 0 bases from J, leaving 10 bases between. CDR3 amino acids: CASSQVQGLNTEAFF. As DNA, the CDR3 is TGCGCCAGCAGTCAAGTTCAGGGCCTGAACACTGAAGCTTTCTTT.

V is TRBV23-1 and J is TRBJ2-2, with 12 bases identical to TRBD2. TRBV23-1 is filed as an ORF, its function uncertain. The CDR3 contains 17 residues. J was trimmed by 1 base and V by 6 bases; bases with no gene match: 6. DNA of the CDR3: TGCGCCAGCAGCCCGACTAGCGGGAGAATGAACACCGGGGAGCTGTTTTTT. Its protein is CASSPTSGRMNTGELFF.

The genes are TRBV2 and TRBJ2-5, with 10 bases lining up with TRBD2. V lost 11 bases, J lost 3 bases, and 12 bases stayed unmatched. CDR3 length: 15 amino acids. CDR1 is SNHLY and CDR2 is FYNNEI in the germline V gene. This CDR3 is CASRGSTSGEETQYF. The CDR3 DNA reads TGTGCCTCCAGGGGGAGCACTAGCGGGGAAGAGACCCAGTACTTC.